Detailed here is one T cell receptor beta chain. Study processing details: Scientists estimated how many nucleated cells there were by amplifying reference gene primers. Data came from immunoSEQ multiplex PCR; TCRdb stores just in-frame clones and leaves some out. V, J and clone size reflect that table, while D and trimming were determined from the DNA. This table holds 450,000 or so clones, about 88% found once. This record belongs to a study of blood T cell repertoires in COVID-19. Study at large: Italy, Spain and the United States were the sources of the convalescent and acute COVID-19 samples. Sources were T cells, B-cell-depleted T cells, or PBMCs; the material itself was cDNA or gDNA.

In germline, CDR1 is GTSNPN, CDR2 SVGIG (reference sequence). The CDR3 covers 14 residues. The J segment lost 9 bases and the V segment lost 4 bases, leaving 14 bases of the junction unmatched. Enrollment of patients from Seattle took place during active infection, with longitudinal follow-up. This chain joins TRBV30 and TRBJ1-1; 7 bases map to TRBD1. Source material: peripheral blood. The origin of this receptor is a woman aged 40-49 years with COVID-19, enrolled during active disease. CDR3 coding DNA: TGTGCCTGGACTCCAGGACAGGTCGGGTTAAAAGCTTTCTTT. Translation: CAWTPGQVGLKAFF.